This T cell receptor (beta chain) comes out of a study of blood T cells in healthy people across ages. This clonotype has ten or more counts. Healthy individuals of Caucasian origin from Russia, aged 6 to 90, served as donors. Drawn from each donor were approximately 9.5 milliliters of peripheral blood. PCR was performed a second time for 7 to 11 cycles using a sample-barcoded 5' primer and a J-beta primer mix. TCRdb reanalysed the 5' RACE reads using MiXCR and keeps one entry per CDR3 protein. The data show about 280,000 distinct CDR3 sequences, 25% to 30% seen once. Germline CDR1 reads SQVTM; CDR2 reads ANQGSEA. The CDR3 extends over 12 amino acids. V lost 7 bases to trimming and J lost 5 bases, with 14 bases between them.

The origin of this receptor is a woman in her 70s in good health. The V and J genes are TRBV29-1 and TRBJ2-5; no clear D gene. The sample consisted of blood. CDR3 DNA sequence: TGCAGCGCCGGAACGGTAAAGGAGACCCAGTACTTC. It codes for CSAGTVKETQYF.